The rows below give T cell receptor beta chains drawn from one sample of a study of CD8 T cells in Susac syndrome. Each CDR3 protein gets one entry after TCRdb re-called the immunoSEQ multiplex PCR reads with MiXCR. The sample gives more than 95,000 distinct CDR3 sequences, around 94% of which show up once; over 0.065% is in the top ten. The sample was CD4+ T cells from PBMCs. The receptor set was obtained from a human donor in good health. Each CDR3 is given with its conserved first and last residue. Each record gives: J gene, D gene, V gene, clone size, CDR3 protein, CDR3 DNA. The D gene is left open where the match is weak. Size is omitted from some rows. Given values are once, few, many or a class for expanded clones.

>TRBJ2-3|TRBD2|TRBV29-1|NA
CSVVLAGDTQYF
TGCAGCGTTGTCCTAGCGGGAGATACGCAGTATTTT
>TRBJ1-2|TRBD1|TRBV7-9|NA
CASSAPPGQGAAYGYTF
TGTGCCAGCAGCGCCCCCCCGGGACAGGGGGCCGCCTATGGCTACACCTTC
>TRBJ1-2|NA|TRBV5-1|once
CASSLSFVQGHGYTF
TGCGCCAGCAGCTTGAGTTTCGTACAGGGCCATGGCTACACCTTC
>TRBJ1-2|NA|TRBV5-6|NA
CASSLPAGAYYGYTF
TGTGCCAGCAGCTTACCAGCAGGGGCGTACTATGGCTACACCTTC
>TRBJ1-2|NA|TRBV20-1|NA
CSASLVNYGYTF
TGCAGTGCTAGTCTAGTTAACTATGGCTACACCTTC
>TRBJ2-1|TRBD2|TRBV29-1|NA
CSVPRALLAGGAEQFF
TGCAGCGTGCCCCGAGCCCTACTAGCGGGAGGGGCTGAGCAGTTCTTC
>TRBJ2-4|NA|TRBV29-1|NA
CSVEGTGIQYF
TGCAGCGTTGAGGGGACCGGCATTCAGTACTTC
>TRBJ1-1|NA|TRBV29-1|NA
CSVGKVRNTEAFF
TGCAGCGTTGGAAAGGTTCGGAACACTGAAGCTTTCTTT
>TRBJ2-1|TRBD2|TRBV3-1|NA
CASSKSGRWFNEQFF
TGTGCCAGCAGCAAGAGCGGGAGATGGTTCAATGAGCAGTTCTTC
>TRBJ2-7|NA|TRBV7-2|NA
CASSLGYREYEQYF
TGTGCCAGCAGCTTAGGCTACAGAGAGTACGAGCAGTACTTC
>TRBJ1-3|TRBD1|TRBV29-1|NA
CSVEQAGGFFVGNTIYF
TGCAGCGTTGAACAGGCAGGGGGTTTCTTCGTTGGAAACACCATATATTTT
>TRBJ1-2|NA|TRBV6-2/TRBV6-3|NA
CASSWPSKGRDNYGYTF
TGTGCCAGCAGTTGGCCCTCTAAAGGACGGGATAACTATGGCTACACCTTC
>TRBJ1-3|NA|TRBV20-1|NA
CSARKVSGNTIYF
TGCAGTGCTAGGAAGGTCTCTGGAAACACCATATATTTT
>TRBJ1-2|NA|TRBV9|NA
CASSAQGGLVYGYTF
TGTGCCAGCAGCGCACAGGGAGGTTTGGTGTATGGCTACACCTTC
>TRBJ2-7|TRBD2|TRBV7-2|NA
CASRTSGYEQYF
TGTGCCAGCCGAACTAGCGGGTACGAGCAGTACTTC
>TRBJ2-7|TRBD1|TRBV6-5|NA
CASRKTGQGAREQYF
TGTGCCAGCAGGAAGACGGGACAGGGGGCAAGAGAGCAGTACTTC
>TRBJ1-1|TRBD1|TRBV29-1|NA
CGTTGGTEAFF
TGCGGCACTACAGGGGGCACTGAAGCTTTCTTT
>TRBJ2-7|TRBD2|TRBV9|NA
CASSVGARAGGPWEQYF
TGTGCCAGCAGCGTAGGGGCGCGCGCGGGAGGCCCTTGGGAGCAGTACTTC
>TRBJ2-7|TRBD1|TRBV5-1|NA
CASSLGQGASEQYF
TGCGCCAGCAGCTTGGGCCAGGGGGCGAGCGAGCAGTACTTC
>TRBJ2-2|TRBD2|TRBV12-3/TRBV12-4|NA
CASSGLAGERVFF
TGTGCCAGCAGCGGACTAGCGGGAGAAAGGGTGTTTTTT
>TRBJ1-2|NA|TRBV6-1|NA
CASREGNEDGYTF
TGTGCCAGCAGAGAGGGAAACGAGGATGGCTACACCTTC
>TRBJ1-1|NA|TRBV12-3/TRBV12-4|NA
CASSFPDGEAFF
TGTGCCAGCAGTTTCCCCGACGGCGAAGCTTTCTTT
>TRBJ1-3|NA|TRBV7-9|NA
CASSLVSRSGNTIYF
TGTGCCAGCAGCTTAGTTTCCCGCTCTGGAAACACCATATATTTT
>TRBJ1-2|NA|TRBV5-1|NA
CASSLAPSQKYGYTF
TGCGCCAGCAGCTTGGCCCCTAGCCAGAAGTATGGCTACACCTTC
>TRBJ2-1|NA|TRBV5-1|NA
CASSLGGDSAYNEQFF
TGCGCCAGCAGCTTGGGTGGGGACTCAGCCTACAATGAGCAGTTCTTC
>TRBJ2-7|NA|TRBV5-1|NA
CASSLGGTLSYEQYF
TGCGCCAGCAGCTTGGGAGGGACACTATCCTACGAGCAGTACTTC
>TRBJ2-2|NA|TRBV3-1|NA
CASSPLSGELFF
TGTGCCAGCAGCCCCCTTTCCGGGGAGCTGTTTTTT
>TRBJ1-5|NA|TRBV6-5|NA
CASSYSIRGGQPQHF
TGTGCCAGCAGTTACTCCATTAGGGGAGGACAGCCCCAGCATTTT
>TRBJ2-7|TRBD1|TRBV5-4|NA
CASSSLTGNSYEQYF
TGTGCCAGCAGCTCCCTGACAGGGAATTCCTACGAGCAGTACTTC
>TRBJ1-2|NA|TRBV18|NA
CASSPTASVGYGYTF
TGTGCCAGCTCACCAACGGCGTCCGTGGGCTATGGCTACACCTTC
>TRBJ2-5|NA|TRBV6-1|NA
CASSPDPNPGAQYF
TGTGCCAGCAGCCCAGACCCCAACCCGGGGGCCCAGTACTTC
>TRBJ2-4|TRBD1|TRBV7-2|NA
CASSLDRGSDIQYF
TGTGCCAGCAGCTTGGACAGGGGGTCGGACATTCAGTACTTC
>TRBJ2-7|TRBD2|TRBV29-1|once
CSVEGLGFEQYF
TGCAGCGTCGAGGGACTAGGGTTCGAGCAGTACTTC
>TRBJ1-1|NA|TRBV5-1|few
CASSFLPGGDTEAFF
TGCGCCAGCAGCTTCCTGCCCGGCGGGGACACTGAAGCTTTCTTT
>TRBJ2-2|NA|TRBV6-5|NA
CASRRETGELFF
TGTGCCAGCAGAAGGGAAACCGGGGAGCTGTTTTTT
>TRBJ2-1|NA|TRBV7-2|NA
CASSEAVYNEQFF
TGTGCCAGCAGCGAGGCGGTCTACAATGAGCAGTTCTTC
>TRBJ2-7|TRBD1|TRBV3-1|NA
CASSKGAGPYEQYF
TGTGCCAGCAGCAAGGGGGCGGGCCCCTACGAGCAGTACTTC
>TRBJ1-5|TRBD1|TRBV20-1|once
CSATLTGGRIGNQPQHF
TGCAGTGCTACCCTGACAGGGGGAAGGATTGGCAATCAGCCCCAGCATTTT
>TRBJ1-1|NA|TRBV3-1|once
CASSHFWTRGGGDTEAFF
TGTGCCAGCAGCCATTTCTGGACGCGAGGAGGTGGGGACACTGAAGCTTTCTTT
>TRBJ2-3|TRBD1|TRBV27|NA
CASSYRDRGGTDTQYF
TGTGCCAGCAGTTACCGGGACAGGGGTGGAACAGATACGCAGTATTTT
>TRBJ1-3|NA|TRBV7-2|NA
CASSSRAGSGNTIYF
TGTGCCAGCAGCTCAAGAGCAGGGTCTGGAAACACCATATATTTT
>TRBJ1-2|NA|TRBV29-1|NA
CSGGTETNYGYTF
TGCAGCGGCGGGACGGAAACTAACTATGGCTACACCTTC
>TRBJ2-2|NA|TRBV5-1|NA
CASSPDTTTGELFF
TGCGCCAGCAGCCCGGACACCACCACCGGGGAGCTGTTTTTT
>TRBJ1-2|TRBD1|TRBV5-4|NA
CASSLAGRGDYGYTF
TGTGCCAGCAGCTTGGCAGGCAGGGGGGACTATGGCTACACCTTC
>TRBJ1-2|NA|TRBV4-3|NA
CASSQDSRSMDYTF
TGCGCCAGCAGCCAAGACTCCAGATCTATGGACTACACCTTC
>TRBJ1-1|NA|TRBV5-1|NA
CATSGGMGTEAFF
TGCGCCACCAGCGGGGGGATGGGGACTGAAGCTTTCTTT
>TRBJ1-2|TRBD1|TRBV29-1|NA
CSSAEGAINYGYTF
TGCAGCTCCGCCGAGGGGGCGATAAACTATGGCTACACCTTC
>TRBJ2-4|NA|TRBV7-2|NA
CASSPQELTNIQYF
TGTGCCAGCAGCCCCCAGGAGCTCACAAACATTCAGTACTTC
>TRBJ1-1|NA|TRBV4-1|NA
CASSQDSAPVSRAFF
TGCGCCAGCAGCCAAGACTCGGCTCCTGTGTCCCGGGCTTTCTTT
>TRBJ2-7|TRBD2|TRBV5-1|NA
CASSLDPSGRTGEQYF
TGCGCCAGCAGCTTGGATCCTAGCGGGAGAACTGGCGAGCAGTACTTC
>TRBJ2-7|NA|TRBV20-1|NA
CSARVGGRWNAYEQYF
TGCAGTGCTAGAGTAGGGGGACGGTGGAATGCTTACGAGCAGTACTTC
>TRBJ1-2|TRBD1|TRBV20-1|NA
CSASVGDRVYGYTF
TGCAGTGCTAGCGTCGGGGACAGAGTTTATGGCTACACCTTC
>TRBJ2-1|TRBD2|TRBV7-2|NA
CASSLRREEGNEQFF
TGTGCCAGCAGCTTACGCCGGGAGGAGGGCAATGAGCAGTTCTTC
>TRBJ2-7|TRBD2|TRBV4-3|NA
CASSQDTGGHQYF
TGCGCCAGCAGCCAAGATACGGGAGGACACCAGTACTTC
>TRBJ1-1|NA|TRBV5-1|NA
CASSFGRPNTEAFF
TGCGCCAGCAGCTTCGGCAGACCCAACACTGAAGCTTTCTTT
>TRBJ2-1|TRBD1|TRBV29-1|once
CSVVGDSSYNEQFF
TGCAGCGTGGTGGGGGACAGCTCCTACAATGAGCAGTTCTTC
>TRBJ1-2|NA|TRBV3-1|NA
CASSQVGRGIYGYTF
TGTGCCAGCAGCCAAGTCGGAAGGGGGATCTATGGCTACACCTTC